This entry lists 17 T cell receptor beta chains sequenced from one sample in a study of regulatory T cells in long-lasting Graves disease. This sample's time point: persistent/refractory GD, antithyroid drugs over 5 years with positive TRAb. RNA isolated from PBMCs was used to make the TCR library. To make TCR beta libraries, researchers used iRepertoire HTBI primers and Arm-PCR of CDR3 regions. TCRdb reprocessed the multiplex PCR reads with MiXCR, giving one entry per CDR3 protein. The table has a few hundred thousand distinct CDR3 sequences, around 22% seen once. The sample here was peripheral blood mononuclear cells (PBMCs), taken when the disease was refractory, from a patient treated with antithyroid drugs. Receptors were obtained from a female donor with Graves disease.

Ten or more counts support this clonotype. The rearrangement links TRBV6-1 to TRBJ2-7; no definite D call. The CDR3 is 13 residues long. Deletions cut 4 bases from V and 2 bases from J, with 9 bases between. The germline gives CDR1 MNHNS, CDR2 SASEGT. Here the CDR3 reads CASSGNYPYEQYF. DNA of the CDR3: TGTGCCAGCAGTGGAAACTACCCCTACGAGCAGTACTTC.

This clonotype was picked up a small number of times. The chain couples TRBV6-1 to TRBJ1-1; D is perhaps TRBD1 (5 bases). Deletions cut 6 bases from V and 7 bases from J, with 12 bases between. This CDR3 spans 12 amino acids. Germline V gene lookup returns CDR1 MNHNS and CDR2 SASEGT. The CDR3 here is CASRFRVNEAFF. As DNA, the CDR3 is TGTGCCAGCAGGTTCAGGGTCAATGAAGCTTTCTTT.

This clonotype was counted ten times or more. The genes are TRBV6-2 or TRBV6-3 and TRBJ2-7, with TRBD1 matching over 7 bases. J lost 1 base, V lost 2 bases, and 20 bases had no gene match. CDR3 size: 20 residues. CDR1 is MNHEY and CDR2 is SVGEGT in the germline V gene. The CDR3 sequence is CASSYEDRDGTPGGSYEQYF. The CDR3 bases are TGTGCCAGCAGTTACGAGGATAGGGACGGGACCCCAGGGGGTTCCTACGAGCAGTACTTC.

This clonotype showed up just once. Given a far larger clone just one base away, this is likely a sequencing read error. This rearrangement joins TRBV11-3 to TRBJ2-5; D may be TRBD2 (5 bases). Germline lookup yields CDR1 SGHNT and CDR2 YENEEA. V gave up 2 bases and J gave up 5 bases, with 18 bases separating them. The CDR3 loop spans 16 amino acids. In DNA form, the CDR3 reads TGTGCCAGCAGCTTAAGTCATAATGCGGGTGGTGAGACCCAGTACTTC. This gives the protein CASSLSHNAGGETQYF.

The CDR3, as DNA: TGCAGTGCCCCTGGGCGGGGAAACACTGAAGCTTTCTTT. As protein: CSAPGRGNTEAFF. V gene TRBV20-1 combines with J gene TRBJ1-1; D is undetermined. Trimming removed 6 bases at V and 2 bases at J, with 13 bases between. This CDR3 region has 13 residues. The V gene's germline CDR1 is DFQATT and CDR2 SNEGSKA (reference sequence).

This clonotype was seen many times. This chain uses TRBV15 with TRBJ1-1, with D perhaps TRBD1 (6 bases). There are 13 residues in the CDR3. The ends were cut back, 0 bases at V and 9 bases at J, with 11 bases in the middle. Germline V gene sequence: CDR1 LNHNV, CDR2 YYDKDF (reference sequence). The CDR3 nucleotides are TGTGCCACCAGCAGAGAAGGGGGAGGAAAAGCTTTCTTT. This encodes CATSREGGGKAFF.

A few counts support this clonotype. The chain joins TRBV2 to TRBJ1-3; D remains ambiguous. The CDR3 covers 14 residues. V dropped 3 bases and J dropped 0 bases, with 6 bases sitting between them. The germline V gene encodes CDR1 SNHLY and CDR2 FYNNEI. This CDR3 is CASSDLSSGNTIYF. CDR3 nucleotide sequence: TGTGCCAGCAGTGACCTCAGCTCTGGAAACACCATATATTTT.

This clonotype was observed at least ten times. The rearrangement links TRBV6-2 or TRBV6-3 to TRBJ2-1, with 13 positions matching TRBD2. This CDR3 has 16 amino acids. Trimming at V came to 0 bases and at J to 9 bases, leaving 5 bases not matched to a gene. Germline V gene lookup returns CDR1 MNHEY and CDR2 SVGEGT. CDR3 coding DNA: TGTGCCAGCAGTTACTCAGGGACTAGCGGGACGTCTGAGCAGTTCTTC. This encodes CASSYSGTSGTSEQFF.

This clonotype was found many times. The gene calls are TRBV6-1 and TRBJ1-3; unclear D gene. Trimming pared 7 bases from V and 0 bases from J, leaving 19 bases between. Germline-derived CDR1 and CDR2 are MNHNS and SASEGT. The CDR3 runs 17 residues. The DNA of the CDR3 is TGTGCCAGCATACCCCCCGGGAGGAAGTTCTCTGGAAACACCATATATTTT. Translating it yields CASIPPGRKFSGNTIYF.

The rearrangement uses TRBV5-1 and TRBJ1-1; D remains ambiguous. This CDR3 is 13 amino acids long. V gave up 0 bases and J gave up 6 bases, with 9 bases separating them. CDR1 and CDR2 (germline): SGHRS, YFSETQ. The CDR3, as DNA: TGCGCCAGCAGCTTGGGGGTCTTAGCTGAAGCTTTCTTT. Translated: CASSLGVLAEAFF.

The chain is built from TRBV20-1 and TRBJ2-7; 12 nucleotides line up with TRBD1. Germline CDR1 is DFQATT and CDR2 is SNEGSKA (reference sequence). This CDR3 region has 14 residues. V was pared by 6 bases and J by 7 bases, with 10 bases of the junction left unmatched. The CDR3: CSAVGTGGLGEQYF. In DNA, the CDR3 is TGCAGTGCCGTCGGGACAGGGGGCTTAGGTGAGCAGTACTTC.

This clonotype was seen repeatedly, ten times or more. The chain has TRBV13 and TRBJ1-2; perhaps TRBD1 as D (6 bases). The length of the CDR3 is 17 residues. Germline CDR1 and CDR2: PRHDT and FYEKMQ (reference sequence). V dropped 1 base and J dropped 0 bases, with 15 bases sitting between them. DNA for the CDR3: TGTGCCAGCAGCTTAGCCGAAGCGGGACATACTAACTATGGCTACACCTTC. It codes for CASSLAEAGHTNYGYTF.

This chain uses TRBV6-1 with TRBJ2-7; D uncertain. Germline values: CDR1 MNHNS, CDR2 SASEGT. The CDR3 has 11 residues. The chain's CDR3 is CAYGKTYEQYF. In DNA form, the CDR3 reads TGTGCATACGGAAAAACCTACGAGCAGTACTTC.

The chain uses TRBV2 and TRBJ1-5, with a weak D call TRBD1 (6 bases). V lost 0 bases and J lost 4, with 10 bases in between. There are 15 residues in the CDR3. CDR1 and CDR2 from the germline V gene are SNHLY and FYNNEI. The CDR3 here is CASSEAPGANQPQHF. DNA for the CDR3: TGTGCCAGCAGTGAAGCTCCGGGGGCAAATCAGCCCCAGCATTTT.

The gene calls are TRBV5-1 and TRBJ2-7, with 7 bases identical to TRBD2. This CDR3 spans 13 amino acids. Germline loops: CDR1 SGHRS, CDR2 YFSETQ. After removal of 8 bases from V and 2 bases from J, the junction contained 7 bases not matched to a gene. The chain's CDR3 is CARLASGTYEQYF. In nucleotides, the CDR3 is TGCGCCAGACTAGCTAGCGGAACCTACGAGCAGTACTTC.

The V and J genes are TRBV11-2 and TRBJ1-1, with 7 bases that match TRBD1. The CDR3 totals 14 residues. V lost 3 bases and J lost 2; bases outside the gene matches: 3. CDR1 and CDR2 (germline): SGHAT, FQNNGV. The CDR3 loop is CASSFWDSNTEAFF. The CDR3 DNA is TGTGCCAGCAGCTTTTGGGACAGTAACACTGAAGCTTTCTTT.

The V gene is TRBV25-1, the J gene TRBJ2-6; D may be TRBD2 (6 bases). The CDR3 totals 16 residues. The germline CDR1 and CDR2 sequences are MGHDK and SYGVNS. V was trimmed by 5 bases and J by 0 bases, leaving 11 bases between them. The DNA of the CDR3 is TGTGCCAGCAGTAAGGTCGGGGGCTCTGGGGCCAACGTCCTGACTTTC. This translates into CASSKVGGSGANVLTF.